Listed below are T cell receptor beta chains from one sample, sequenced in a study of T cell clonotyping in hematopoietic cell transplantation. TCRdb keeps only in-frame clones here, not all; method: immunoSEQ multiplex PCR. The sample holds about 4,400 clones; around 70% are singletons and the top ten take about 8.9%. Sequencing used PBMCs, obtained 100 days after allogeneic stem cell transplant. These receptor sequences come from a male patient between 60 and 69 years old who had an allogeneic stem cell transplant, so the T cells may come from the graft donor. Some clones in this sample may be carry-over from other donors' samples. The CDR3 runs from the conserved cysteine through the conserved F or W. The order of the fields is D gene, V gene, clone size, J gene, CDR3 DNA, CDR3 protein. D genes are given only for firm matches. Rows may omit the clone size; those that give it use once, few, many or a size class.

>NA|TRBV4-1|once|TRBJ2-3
TGCGCCAGCAGCCAAGATTCAGCGGTCATGACAGATACGCAGTATTTT
CASSQDSAVMTDTQYF
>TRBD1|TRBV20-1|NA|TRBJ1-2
TGCAGTGCCCCGGACAGAGACAGGGGCACCTTC
CSAPDRDRGTF
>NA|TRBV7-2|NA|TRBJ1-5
TGTGCCAGCAGCTTAGAAACAGGGAGGGGTAATCAGCCCCAGCATTTT
CASSLETGRGNQPQHF
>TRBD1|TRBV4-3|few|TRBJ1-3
TGCGCCAGCAGCCCTGACTCGGGACAGAGCTCTGGAAACACCATATATTTT
CASSPDSGQSSGNTIYF
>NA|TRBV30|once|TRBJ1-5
TGTGCCTGGAGCGGCCCGGGACACGGAAGGGATCAGCCCCAGCATTTT
CAWSGPGHGRDQPQHF
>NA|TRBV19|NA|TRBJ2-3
TGTGCCAGTAGTATAGCCGGCGGGATCTCAGATACGCAGTATTTT
CASSIAGGISDTQYF
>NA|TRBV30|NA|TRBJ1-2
TGTGCCTGGAGTCCACAGGGCAACTATGGCTACACCTTC
CAWSPQGNYGYTF
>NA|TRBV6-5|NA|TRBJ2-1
TGTGCCAGCAGGAGAGTAAATGAGCAGTTCTTC
CASRRVNEQFF
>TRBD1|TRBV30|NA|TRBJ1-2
TGTGCCTGGACCACACCCGGGACAGCTCCTAACTATGGCTACACCTTC
CAWTTPGTAPNYGYTF
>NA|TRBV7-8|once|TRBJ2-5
TGTGCCAGCAGCTTAGGTGTACAAGAGACCCAGTACTTC
CASSLGVQETQYF
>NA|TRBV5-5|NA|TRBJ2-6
TGTGCCAGCAGCTTGGACAGCTCTGGGGCCAACGTCCTGACTTTC
CASSLDSSGANVLTF
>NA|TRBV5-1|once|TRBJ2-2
TGCGCCAGCAGCAAACCAGACAGGAGTACTACCGGGGAGCTGTTTTTT
CASSKPDRSTTGELFF
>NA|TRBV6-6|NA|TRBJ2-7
TGTGCCAGCAGTTACTCCCCTGGCTCCTACGAGCAGTACTTC
CASSYSPGSYEQYF
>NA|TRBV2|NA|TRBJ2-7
TGTGCCAGCAGTGAAGGTGGGGGGCTCTACGAGCAGTACTTC
CASSEGGGLYEQYF
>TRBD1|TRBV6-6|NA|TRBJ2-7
TGTGCCAGCAGTCCGGGACAGGGTAGGTACGAGCAGTACTTC
CASSPGQGRYEQYF
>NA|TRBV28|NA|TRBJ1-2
TGTGCCAGCAGTTTAGGACTAAACTATGGCTACACCTTC
CASSLGLNYGYTF
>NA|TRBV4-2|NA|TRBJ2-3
TGTGCCAGCAGCCAAGAGCTCCGCTACAGCACAGATACGCAGTATTTT
CASSQELRYSTDTQYF
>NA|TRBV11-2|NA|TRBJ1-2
TGTGCCAGCAGCCCTCGGGAGGGCTTGAGGTACACCTTC
CASSPREGLRYTF
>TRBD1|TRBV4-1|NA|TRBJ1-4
TGCGCCAGCAAGGCGGAAGGAGGGGGCGCCTTGAATGAAAAACCGTTTTTT
CASKAEGGGALNEKPFF